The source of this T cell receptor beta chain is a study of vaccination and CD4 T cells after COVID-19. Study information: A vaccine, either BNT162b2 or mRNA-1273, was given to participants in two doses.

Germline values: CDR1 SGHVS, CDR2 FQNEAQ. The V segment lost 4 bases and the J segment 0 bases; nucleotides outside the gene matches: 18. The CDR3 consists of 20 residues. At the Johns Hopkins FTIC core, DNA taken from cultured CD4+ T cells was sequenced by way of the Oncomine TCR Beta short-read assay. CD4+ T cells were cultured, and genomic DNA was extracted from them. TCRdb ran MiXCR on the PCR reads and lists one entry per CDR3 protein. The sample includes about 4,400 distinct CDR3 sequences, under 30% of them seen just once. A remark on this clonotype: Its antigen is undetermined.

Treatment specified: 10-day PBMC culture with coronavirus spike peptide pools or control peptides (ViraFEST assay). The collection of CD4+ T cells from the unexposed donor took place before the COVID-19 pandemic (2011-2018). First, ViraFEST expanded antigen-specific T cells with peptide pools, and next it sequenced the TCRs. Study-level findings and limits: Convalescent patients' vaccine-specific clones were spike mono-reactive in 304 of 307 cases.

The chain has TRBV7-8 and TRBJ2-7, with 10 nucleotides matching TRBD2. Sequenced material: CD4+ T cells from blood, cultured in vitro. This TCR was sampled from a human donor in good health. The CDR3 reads CASSWARTGHTSGTSYEQYF. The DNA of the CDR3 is TGTGCCAGCAGCTGGGCCAGGACAGGACATACTAGCGGGACCTCCTACGAGCAGTACTTC.